This T cell receptor (beta chain) is from a study of radiotherapy plus CTLA-4 blockade in lung cancer. Regarding the study as a whole: Early blood T cell clone dynamics reportedly forecast response best, with interferon-beta. Subsequent to radiotherapy plus ipilimumab, tumor-derived TCR clones underwent expansion in blood.

Profiled with immunoSEQ multiplex PCR; TCRdb holds only in-frame clones, not every one. This sample has about 55,000 clones, with about 80% found just once. This CDR3 region has 13 residues. Germline V CDR1 and CDR2: SGDLS, YYNGEE. Trimming took 3 bases from V and 4 from J, leaving 8 bases between them. This clone was seen a few times. Antigen unknown. The input for sequencing was peripheral blood, taken from a patient treated with radiotherapy plus ipilimumab. The TCR comes from a human donor with non-small cell lung cancer whose response to radiotherapy plus ipilimumab could not be evaluated. The V gene is TRBV9, the J gene TRBJ1-3; the D is unclear. This chain's CDR3 is CASSEQTGNTIYF. As DNA, the CDR3 is TGTGCCAGCAGCGAACAGACCGGAAACACCATATATTTT.